The present T cell receptor (beta chain) was sequenced within a study of response to subunit inactivated influenza vaccine. Study results and caveats: Each seasonal influenza vaccination recruits few new T cells, the authors suggested.

TCRdb ran MiXCR on the RT-PCR reads and lists one entry per CDR3 protein. The table has some 480,000 distinct CDR3 sequences, approximately 11% seen once. This CDR3 is built from 15 residues. V shed 4 bases and J shed 0 bases, with 14 bases lying between them. Germline CDR1 is SQVTM and CDR2 is ANQGSEA. This clonotype was picked up a small number of times. Antigen specificity is unknown. The sequence came from a man between 45 and 60 years old who received an inactivated influenza vaccine. The chain carries TRBV29-1 and TRBJ2-3; a weak D match, TRBD1 (5 bases). The sequences come from PBMCs from blood, collected roughly 46 days after vaccination. CDR3 in amino acids: CSVGSGHLSTDTQYF. The CDR3 DNA is TGCAGCGTTGGATCCGGACACCTTAGCACAGATACGCAGTATTTT.